A single sample is the source of the 10 T cell receptor beta chains below, sequenced in a study of T-cell memory formation after mild COVID-19. TCRdb fed the 5' RACE reads into MiXCR, producing one record per CDR3 protein. In the table there are approximately 290,000 distinct CDR3 sequences, roughly 8.2% of which are singletons. The specimen sequenced was PBMCs or a T cell subset sorted from them (not recorded which). These receptors came from a man younger than 35 who had mild COVID-19 (a few samples of this study predate the infection). Cell type and time point are not known.

This clonotype was counted between two and nine times. The chain employs TRBV12-3 or TRBV12-4 and TRBJ2-7; perhaps TRBD2 as D (7 bases). The CDR3 has 14 amino acids. V gave up 3 bases and J gave up 5 bases, with 14 bases separating them. CDR3 region: CASSLTGGHDEQYV. Written as DNA, the CDR3 is TGTGCCAGCAGTTTGACCGGGGGGCACGACGAGCAGTACGTC.

This clonotype appeared a few times. The chain couples TRBV9 to TRBJ2-2; no definite D call. The length of the CDR3 is 15 residues. The V and J ends lost 5 bases and 0 bases respectively, with 11 bases between them. CDR1 and CDR2 from the germline V gene are SGDLS and YYNGEE. The CDR3 region has the DNA TGTGCCAGCAGGGATTCAGAAACGAACACCGGGGAGCTGTTTTTT. It codes for CASRDSETNTGELFF.

This chain uses TRBV9 with TRBJ2-5; D possibly corresponds to TRBD1 (5 bases). CDR3 length equals 14 residues. Trimming removed 1 base from V and 2 bases from J, with 9 bases in between. Germline CDR1 SGDLS, CDR2 YYNGEE. DNA for the CDR3: TGTGCCAGCAGCGTATCCCAGGGTCAAGAGACCCAGTACTTC. As protein: CASSVSQGQETQYF.

Many counts were recorded for this clonotype. The genes are TRBV7-9 and TRBJ2-5; 7 bases map to TRBD2. V lost 8 bases to trimming and J lost 1 base; unmatched junction nucleotides: 7. Germline CDR1 SEHNR, CDR2 FQNEAQ (reference sequence). CDR3 length: 14 residues. Here the CDR3 reads CASLPREGQETQYF. CDR3 sequence (DNA): TGTGCCAGCCTGCCCAGGGAGGGCCAAGAGACCCAGTACTTC.

This clonotype turned up a few times. The chain has TRBV20-1 and TRBJ2-7; D call uncertain. The V end lost 0 bases, the J end lost 0 bases, and 12 bases lay between the germline ends. Germline V gene sequence: CDR1 DFQATT, CDR2 SNEGSKA (reference sequence). CDR3 length: 15 residues. This CDR3 is CSARDPPGSSYEQYV. CDR3 nucleotide sequence: TGCAGTGCTAGAGATCCCCCGGGTAGCTCCTACGAGCAGTACGTC.

There are a few counts of this clonotype. The J gene is TRBJ2-7, the V gene TRBV6-1, with no clear D. V lost 0 bases and J lost 3, with 9 bases in between. Germline values: CDR1 MNHNS, CDR2 SASEGT. The CDR3 loop spans 14 amino acids. The chain's CDR3 is CASSEALSLYEQYV. The CDR3 nucleotides are TGTGCCAGCAGTGAAGCACTCAGCCTCTACGAGCAGTACGTC.

This clonotype was observed a few times. The chain uses TRBV27 and TRBJ2-7; 15 nucleotides line up with TRBD2. The germline V gene encodes CDR1 MNHEY and CDR2 SMNVEV (reference sequence). After removal of 2 bases from V and 0 bases from J, the junction contained 8 bases not matched to a gene. The CDR3 has 19 amino acids. This CDR3 is CASSLEGGLAGGNSYEQYF. CDR3 DNA: TGTGCCAGCAGTTTAGAAGGGGGACTAGCGGGGGGTAACTCCTACGAGCAGTACTTC.

This clonotype was counted many times. V is TRBV4-1 and J is TRBJ2-7; D tentatively reads TRBD1 or TRBD2 (5 bases each). CDR3 length: 14 amino acids. Germline CDR1 is MGHRA and CDR2 is YSYEKL. Deletions cut 2 bases from V and 9 bases from J, with 17 bases between. Here the CDR3 DNA reads TGCGCCAGCAGCCAATTCCGTACGGGACCTCGGCAGTACTTC. Translating it yields CASSQFRTGPRQYF.

The genes are TRBV25-1 and TRBJ2-7; D is undetermined. The length of the CDR3 is 13 residues. The V and J ends lost 5 bases and 5 bases respectively, with 13 bases between them. Germline V gene sequence: CDR1 MGHDK, CDR2 SYGVNS. CDR3: CASSMAGPDEQYF. The CDR3 DNA reads as TGTGCCAGCAGTATGGCAGGCCCCGACGAGCAGTACTTC.

In its sample, this clonotype was seen a few times. This chain uses TRBV5-1 with TRBJ2-2, with D perhaps TRBD2 (6 bases). The V gene's germline CDR1 is SGHRS and CDR2 YFSETQ. This CDR3 is 14 amino acids long. V was trimmed by 0 bases and J by 6 bases, leaving 9 bases between them. The CDR3 DNA is TGCGCCAGCAGCTTGGGGGGACTCTCCGGGGAGCTGTTTTTT. Translation: CASSLGGLSGELFF.